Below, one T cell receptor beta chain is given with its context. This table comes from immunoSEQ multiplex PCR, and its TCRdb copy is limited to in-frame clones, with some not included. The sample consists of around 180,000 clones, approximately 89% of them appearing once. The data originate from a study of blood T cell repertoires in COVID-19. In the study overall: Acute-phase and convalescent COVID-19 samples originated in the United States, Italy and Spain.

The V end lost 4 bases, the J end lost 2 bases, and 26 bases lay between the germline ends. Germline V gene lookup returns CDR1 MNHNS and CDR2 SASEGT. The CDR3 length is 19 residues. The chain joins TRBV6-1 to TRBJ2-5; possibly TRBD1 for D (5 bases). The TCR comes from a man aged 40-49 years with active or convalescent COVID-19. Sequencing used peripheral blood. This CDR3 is CASSAASYWQGTTQETQYF. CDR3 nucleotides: TGTGCCAGCAGTGCCGCATCCTACTGGCAGGGCACAACTCAAGAGACCCAGTACTTC.